The entry that follows covers one T cell receptor beta chain sequence. Its cognate antigen has yet to be identified. Base qualities were left out, and no much larger clone turns up one base away. Libraries were constructed by 5' RACE. The instrument given in TCRdb is Illumina HiSeq 2500. The second PCR ran for roughly 6 to 11 cycles and used a J-beta primer mix along with a sample-barcoded 5' primer. A template-switch 5' adaptor carrying 12 random nucleotides introduced a unique molecular identifier onto each TCR beta cDNA molecule. Each sample yielded at least 2.5 million CDR3-containing paired-end reads. First-strand cDNA synthesis was performed from all RNA using the Mint cDNA synthesis kit, with priming by a TRBC-specific oligonucleotide. Following uracil-DNA glycosylase treatment, all cDNA underwent a first 18-cycle PCR with the universal primers M1SS and BC2_uni_R. From the authors' description of their analysis: For normalization, 1 million high-quality reads, each with a distinct molecular identifier, were randomly selected from each sample. Instead of being binned into consensus sequences, reads that shared molecular identifiers were thrown out. MiTCR, set to a Q25 quality threshold and the strictest error-elimination algorithm, was used for CDR3 identification, clonotype clustering and error correction. Lower-bound total TCR beta diversity was estimated with a nonparametric unseen species model using Euler transformation. Clones were called with MiXCR by TCRdb after fastp trimmed the public reads at Q25, and only in-frame beta chains were retained. Identical CDR3 proteins give one entry, which carries the most common genes and DNA. These V and J calls rely on TCRdb rather than the paper's analysis. Across this sample there are hundreds of thousands of distinct CDR3 sequences, with under 65% seen only once. Together, the top ten hold 30% to 45% of the sample.

The data derive from a study of blood T cells in healthy people across ages (dated by TCRdb to 2015 to 2017). In the study overall: In model experiments, template switching captured about one uniquely barcoded TCR beta cDNA molecule for every two T cells. To track age-related changes in TCR beta repertoire diversity, the study relied on deep sequencing normalized with unique cDNA molecular identifiers. The donors were divided into four age groups: young (average roughly 17 years), middle-aged (around 37), aged (roughly 60) and long-lived (roughly 88). To avoid experimental bias, donors of different ages were spread randomly across the sequencing lanes. The study analyzed two additional independent replicas of 1 million unique cDNA reads from the same blood draw for two donors, one aged 18 to 29 and one aged 80 or older. Paper-wide results and their limitations: Bulk unsorted PBMC profiling prevented conclusive comparison of naive and antigen-experienced compartments. Because the CMV infection status of the donors was unknown, age-related changes in expanded clonotypes may potentially have been confounded. Estimates of total diversity based on one million sequenced T cells were regarded as lower bounds and as underestimates. The long-lived group showed more naive CD4+ T cells, fewer expanded clones and increased TCR diversity than the aged group, suggesting age selection. There was a strong correlation between observed TCR beta diversity and the percentage of naive T cells measured by flow cytometry. Observed TCR beta diversity per million T cells fell roughly linearly with age, and a significant reduction was already apparent by age roughly 40.

Sequences SGHAT (CDR1) and FQNNGV (CDR2) are obtained from the germline V gene. The CDR3 measures 15 amino acids from cysteine to phenylalanine. Only CDR3 DNA is held: 45 bases, read in frame from base 1. V drops 5 bases and J drops 5 bases, leaving 18 bases in between. Systemically healthy Caucasian individuals from Russia, some 40 in total and aged roughly 6 to 100 years, were included as donors. Ten milliliters of peripheral blood were drawn from each donor into EDTA-treated Vacutainer tubes. Ficoll-Paque density-gradient centrifugation was used to isolate PBMCs, with at least 6 million per sample. Trizol reagent was used to extract total RNA from PBMCs, with at least 5 micrograms per sample. For every donor, an aliquot of PBMCs went through flow cytometry to measure the percentages of naive CD45RAhigh/CD27high T cells.

The sequenced sample was blood. Recombination joined TRBV11-2 with TRBJ2-5, with no confidently assigned D gene. The TCR comes from a man in his 60s in good health. In nucleotides, the sequence is TGTGCCAGCAGCACTCCCGGCTCGGGTCGGGAGACCCAGTACTTC. It encodes CASSTPGSGRETQYF.